One and the same sample provided the 13 T cell receptor beta chains below, sequenced in a study of blood T cells in healthy people across ages. Primed by a sample-barcoded 5' primer and a J-beta primer mix, a second PCR proceeded for 7 to 11 cycles. From the 5' RACE reads, TCRdb called clonotypes with MiXCR, one entry per CDR3 protein. The sample has around 1,500,000 distinct CDR3 sequences, roughly 40% seen once. Sequencing was performed on blood. The receptors shown here come from a woman aged 18-29 years in good health.

This clonotype was detected a few times. The chain joins TRBV5-1 to TRBJ2-3, with 12 bases aligning to TRBD2. This CDR3 has 17 amino acids. Germline assignment: CDR1 SGHRS and CDR2 YFSETQ. V trimming: 0 bases; J trimming: 0 bases; junction bases outside the gene matches: 2. CDR3 DNA: TGCGCCAGCAGCTTGGTCGGGACTAGCGGGAGCACAGATACGCAGTATTTT. Protein sequence: CASSLVGTSGSTDTQYF.

The gene calls are TRBV20-1 and TRBJ1-6, with TRBD1 matching 8 bases. With V trimmed by 0 bases and J by 10 bases, 8 bases remained unmatched. Germline CDR1 reads DFQATT; CDR2 reads SNEGSKA (reference sequence). The CDR3 covers 15 residues. The CDR3 DNA reads as TGCAGTGCTAGAGAAGGACAGGGCCGAGGATCACCCCTCCACTTT. Its translation: CSAREGQGRGSPLHF.

In this sample, this clonotype turned up a few times. The genes are TRBV6-1 and TRBJ2-5, with D tentatively TRBD1 (6 bases). CDR1 and CDR2 from the germline V gene are MNHNS and SASEGT. The CDR3 contains 15 residues. V shed 5 bases and J shed 5 bases, with 18 bases lying between them. This chain's CDR3 is CASSSRKRGWETQYF. CDR3 bases: TGTGCCAGCAGTTCAAGGAAGAGGGGGTGGGAGACCCAGTACTTC.

This clonotype was recorded at least ten times. The chain combines TRBV11-2 with TRBJ2-3; D is ambiguous. V was clipped by 4 bases and J by 5 bases, with 10 bases between them. This CDR3 is built from 13 residues. Germline values: CDR1 SGHAT, CDR2 FQNNGV. The CDR3 DNA reads TGTGCCAGCAGCTCGGGCCCGAGAGATACGCAGTATTTT. Translating it yields CASSSGPRDTQYF.

In DNA form, the CDR3 reads TGTGCCACCAGCATGACAGGGGGGGAGACCCAGTACTTC. It yields the protein CATSMTGGETQYF. V and J are TRBV15 and TRBJ2-5; TRBD1 matches at 9 bases. The CDR3 extends over 13 amino acids. After removal of 4 bases from V and 5 bases from J, the junction contained 2 bases not matched to a gene. Germline CDR1 and CDR2: LNHNV and YYDKDF (reference sequence).

The J gene is TRBJ2-4, the V gene TRBV3-1, with a weak D call TRBD2 (5 bases). The DNA end lines up better with TRBJ2-7; the J call may be wrong. The CDR3 has 15 amino acids. The V gene's germline CDR1 is LGHDT and CDR2 YNNKEL (reference sequence). The CDR3 loop reads CASSHGRGRSYEQYF. Here the CDR3 DNA reads TGTGCCAGCAGCCACGGTCGCGGGCGATCCTACGAGCAGTACTTC.

This clonotype showed up just a few times. The rearrangement joins TRBV9 to TRBJ2-1; 15 nucleotides match TRBD2. CDR1 SGDLS and CDR2 YYNGEE come from the germline V gene. The CDR3 totals 16 residues. V shed 3 bases and J 7 bases; nucleotides not matched to a gene: 5. The CDR3 nucleotides are TGTGCCAGCAGCGCCGGACTAGCGGGGGGGCAAAATGAGCAGTTCTTC. Translation gives CASSAGLAGGQNEQFF.

This clonotype was found a few times. The rearrangement uses TRBV24-1 and TRBJ2-1, with 7 bases aligning to TRBD1. V was clipped by 5 bases and J by 7 bases; unmatched bases: 7. The CDR3 is 14 residues long. Germline CDR1 reads KGHDR; CDR2 reads SFDVKD. CDR3 bases: TGTGCCACCAGTGGGACAGGAGACCATAATGAGCAGTTCTTC. Translating it yields CATSGTGDHNEQFF.

The sample holds many counts of this clonotype. The V and J genes are TRBV4-1 and TRBJ2-7, with D uncertain. CDR1 is MGHRA, CDR2 YSYEKL, per germline. V lost 0 bases and J lost 2, with 8 bases in between. The CDR3 contains 14 residues. The CDR3: CASSQDLGAYEQYF. Here the CDR3 DNA reads TGCGCCAGCAGCCAAGATCTTGGTGCCTACGAGCAGTACTTC.

The V call is TRBV13, the J call TRBJ1-1; D not certain. CDR1 and CDR2 from the germline V gene are PRHDT and FYEKMQ (reference sequence). The CDR3 is 14 residues long. The V end lost 5 bases, the J end lost 8 bases, and 18 bases lay between the germline ends. In nucleotides, the CDR3 is TGTGCCAGCAGCCCCATCGGAGTCCAATTGGAAGCTTTCTTT. It codes for CASSPIGVQLEAFF.

This chain connects TRBV7-2 to TRBJ2-1; 12 nucleotides line up with TRBD2. The junction had 11 bases not matched to a gene; V was cut back by 6 bases and J by 8 bases. The germline gives CDR1 SGHTA, CDR2 FQGNSA. The CDR3 sequence is 16 residues long. Here the CDR3 reads CASSTTLAGGSHEQFF. Here the CDR3 DNA reads TGTGCCAGCAGTACGACTCTAGCGGGGGGGTCTCATGAGCAGTTCTTC.

J is TRBJ2-3 and V is TRBV5-1; D is uncertain. This CDR3 has 15 residues. V lost 1 base and J lost 2, with 11 bases in between. In germline, CDR1 is SGHRS, CDR2 YFSETQ. CDR3 sequence reads: CASSLHGGLTDTQYF. The CDR3 nucleotides are TGCGCCAGCAGCTTGCATGGCGGTCTCACAGATACGCAGTATTTT. Based on the CDR3 plus reference TRBV5-1 and TRBJ2-3, the full variable domain is KAGVTQTPRYLIKTRGQQVTLSCSPISGHRSVSWYQQTPGQGLQFLFEYFSETQRNKGNFPGRFSGRQFSNSRSEMNVSTLELGDSALYLCASSLHGGLTDTQYFGPGTRLTVL.

This clonotype occurred a few times. The junction and the germline gene differ at one end; a read error may be behind it. The chain combines TRBV15 with TRBJ2-3; maybe TRBD1 (6 bases). The CDR3 loop spans 16 amino acids. Germline V gives CDR1 LNHNV, CDR2 YYDKDF (reference sequence). The CDR3 sequence: CATSRGGGAASDTQYF. DNA of the CDR3: TGTGCCACCAGTAGAGGTGGGGGCGCAGCCTCAGATACGCAGTATTTT.